This TCR beta chain was retrieved from a study of technical replicates of blood from several donors. The assay was immunoSEQ multiplex PCR, and TCRdb's table has in-frame clones only and misses some. The sample lists fewer than 65,000 clones, about 83% occurring once. Germline V gene data show CDR1 as LGHNA and CDR2 as YSLEER. The CDR3 runs 15 residues. V dropped 5 bases and J dropped 4; count of bases not matched to a gene: 5. The sequence derives from a human donor in good health. Some clones in this sample may be carry-over from other donors' samples. Sequencing was done on a sample of PBMCs. V and J are TRBV4-3 and TRBJ1-2; TRBD1 matches 12 bases. CDR3 in DNA: TGCGCCAGCAGCGAAGGGACAGGGGGCCTCTATGGCTACACCTTC. It encodes CASSEGTGGLYGYTF.